The TCR beta chain described here comes from a study of cytomegalovirus exposure and HLA in healthy donors. Study-level information: Researchers previously reported finding more than 100 million unique TCR beta sequences from approximately 200 million T cells.

A remark on this clone: Antigen unknown.

General study findings and limits: Apparent HLA restriction characterized most CMV-associated TCR beta chains in a later analysis.

Trimming took 7 bases from V and 2 from J, leaving 8 bases between them. Germline V gene lookup returns CDR1 MGHDK and CDR2 SYGVNS. The CDR3 is 12 residues long. The PCR ran on 60 Vbeta and 13 Jbeta primers. TCRdb keeps only in-frame clones here, not all; method: immunoSEQ multiplex PCR. The repertoire holds some 190,000 clones, over 75% seen once, with about 1.8% in the top ten. The clonotype was recovered from a man between 18 and 35 years old in good health and CMV-seronegative. The specimen was PBMCs. V usage is TRBV25-1 and J usage is TRBJ2-5; maybe TRBD1 (6 bases). CDR3 sequence: CASNREQETQYF. CDR3 in DNA: TGTGCCAGCAACAGGGAACAAGAGACCCAGTACTTC. The full variable domain, with the rest looked up from reference TRBV25-1 and TRBJ2-5, is EADIYQTPRYLVIGTGKKITLECSQTMGHDKMYWYQQDPGMELHLIHYSYGVNSTEKGDLSSESTVSRIRTEHFPLTLESARPSHTSQYLCASNREQETQYFGPGTRLLVL.